This TCR beta chain was profiled in a study of identical twins. Trimming removed 0 bases from V and 7 bases from J; junction bases left unmatched: 5. CDR1 and CDR2 from the germline V gene are SGHDT and YYEEEE. CDR3 length: 14 amino acids. TCRdb used MiXCR to reprocess the 5' RACE reads, holding one entry per CDR3 protein. Among 350,000 to 450,000 distinct CDR3 sequences, approximately 17% were seen once, and the ten largest hold around 10%. The origin of this receptor is a man aged 45 to 65 in good health. Input material: naive T cells sorted from blood. This sequence joins TRBV5-6 and TRBJ2-7, with TRBD1 identical over 9 bases. The CDR3 region has the DNA TGTGCCAGCAGCTTGGGGACAGGGGAATGGGAGCAGTACTTC. Its protein product is CASSLGTGEWEQYF.